The 17 T cell receptor beta chains listed next were all sequenced from one sample in a study of regulatory T cells in long-lasting Graves disease. The authors built TCR beta libraries using iRepertoire HTBI primers and Arm-PCR of CDR3 regions. TCRdb called the multiplex PCR reads again in MiXCR, with one record for every CDR3 protein. The sample consists of 350,000 to 450,000 distinct CDR3 sequences, approximately 16% of them appearing once. The time point here: newly diagnosed GD, antithyroid drugs for less than 3 months. The TCR library was prepared using RNA isolated from PBMCs. The sample also formed part of further work on T cells in Graves' hyperthyroidism and ophthalmopathy.

The specimen comprised peripheral blood mononuclear cells (PBMCs), sampled at new diagnosis, from a patient treated with antithyroid drugs. These receptors were taken from a man aged 35 to 55 with Graves disease.

This clonotype was found many times. J is TRBJ1-5 and V is TRBV10-3, with 8 bases fitting TRBD1. The CDR3 runs 16 residues. The ends lost 2 bases at V and 9 bases at J; junction bases unmatched: 12. Germline CDR1 reads ENHRY; CDR2 reads SYGVKD. Here the CDR3 reads CAISETSPGTGAPQHF. The CDR3 DNA follows: TGTGCCATCAGTGAGACAAGTCCCGGGACAGGTGCGCCCCAGCATTTT.

This clonotype was seen repeatedly, ten times or more. The chain recombines TRBV2 with TRBJ1-6; TRBD1 is a possible D gene (5 bases). CDR1 is SNHLY, CDR2 FYNNEI, per germline. V gave up 10 bases and J gave up 0 bases, with 10 bases separating them. This CDR3 contains 14 residues. The CDR3 loop reads CATGESSYNSPLHF. The CDR3 DNA follows: TGTGCCACGGGGGAGAGCTCCTATAATTCACCCCTCCACTTT.

This clonotype occurred many times. This rearrangement joins TRBV5-1 to TRBJ2-2; TRBD1 might be the D (5 bases). V shed 4 bases and J shed 1 base, with 8 bases lying between them. The CDR3 spans 14 residues. Germline V gene sequence: CDR1 SGHRS, CDR2 YFSETQ. The CDR3 region is CASSLDMNTGELFF. The DNA of the CDR3 is TGCGCCAGCAGCCTGGACATGAACACCGGGGAGCTGTTTTTT.

In this sample, this clonotype turned up many times. The gene calls are TRBV5-1 and TRBJ1-1, with a weak D call TRBD1 (6 bases). V shed 4 bases and J shed 0 bases, with 10 bases lying between them. Germline loops: CDR1 SGHRS, CDR2 YFSETQ. The length of the CDR3 is 14 residues. This chain's CDR3 is CASSPNRVNTEAFF. The CDR3, as DNA: TGCGCCAGCAGCCCAAACAGGGTGAACACTGAAGCTTTCTTT.

This clonotype was counted a few times. The chain is built from TRBV7-2 and TRBJ2-3, with 7 positions matching TRBD1. V was pared by 1 base and J by 0 bases, with 4 bases of the junction left unmatched. CDR1 SGHTA and CDR2 FQGNSA come from the germline V gene. This CDR3 is built from 16 residues. The CDR3 DNA follows: TGTGCCAGCAGCTTAGATGTGGGACAGAGCACAGATACGCAGTATTTT. It translates to CASSLDVGQSTDTQYF.

This clonotype was counted a few times. The gene calls are TRBV19 and TRBJ1-4; 9 bases line up with TRBD1. CDR1 and CDR2 (germline): LNHDA, SQIVND (reference sequence). Trimming cost V 7 bases and J 8 bases; bases outside gene matches: 8. The CDR3 contains 14 residues. CDR3 loop: CASTSGQGSEKLFF. CDR3 DNA sequence: TGTGCCAGTACCTCCGGACAGGGGAGCGAAAAACTGTTTTTT.

This clonotype was observed a few times. The chain employs TRBV7-6 and TRBJ2-2; TRBD2 matches at 9 bases. The ends lost 1 base at V and 4 bases at J; junction bases unmatched: 19. The CDR3 is 21 residues long. Germline CDR1 reads SGHVS; CDR2 reads FNYEAQ. The CDR3 DNA follows: TGTGCCAGCAGCTTAGTATCTCCCCGGTTGCGGGGGGGTTCTTTCACCGGGGAGCTGTTTTTT. Protein: CASSLVSPRLRGGSFTGELFF. The full variable domain, its missing parts supplied by reference TRBV7-6 and TRBJ2-2, is GAGVSQSPRYKVTKRGQDVALRCDPISGHVSLYWYRQALGQGPEFLTYFNYEAQQDKSGLPNDRFSAERPEGSISTLTIQRTEQRDSAMYRCASSLVSPRLRGGSFTGELFFGEGSRLTVL.

This clonotype occurred a few times. This chain connects TRBV10-3 to TRBJ2-7; 9 bases match TRBD1. CDR1 ENHRY and CDR2 SYGVKD come from the germline V gene. V lost 5 bases and J lost 5; bases outside the gene matches: 4. CDR3 length: 13 amino acids. The CDR3 sequence: CAISTQGANEQYF. CDR3 DNA sequence: TGTGCCATCAGTACACAGGGGGCCAACGAGCAGTACTTC.

This sequence joins TRBV7-9 and TRBJ2-2; D gene unclear. This CDR3 is built from 12 residues. Germline CDR1 SEHNR, CDR2 FQNEAQ (reference sequence). Trimming cost V 3 bases and J 7 bases, with 6 bases left between them. CDR3 sequence (DNA): TGTGCCAGCAGCTTGCTTGGCGGGGAGCTGTTTTTT. Its protein product is CASSLLGGELFF.

This clonotype has a count of ten or more. The chain's CDR3 is CASSLARFRGDTQYF. CDR3 DNA sequence: TGTGCCAGCAGCTTAGCCCGATTCCGAGGAGATACGCAGTATTTT. The chain links TRBV3-1 to TRBJ2-3, with D uncertain. CDR3 length equals 15 residues. Germline CDR1 reads LGHDT; CDR2 reads YNNKEL (reference sequence). V lost 5 bases and J lost 5, with 17 bases in between.

In this sample, this clonotype turned up a few times. The chain combines TRBV27 with TRBJ1-2; possible D gene TRBD1, 6 bases. V dropped 3 bases and J dropped 6 bases, with 11 bases sitting between them. The length of the CDR3 is 13 residues. Looked up from germline, CDR1 is MNHEY and CDR2 is SMNVEV (reference sequence). The CDR3 loop reads CASSFLRGNGYTF. CDR3 nucleotide sequence: TGTGCCAGCAGTTTCCTCAGGGGCAATGGCTACACCTTC.

This chain links TRBV29-1 with TRBJ1-4; D not resolved. The CDR3 is made up of 10 amino acids. Trimming removed 5 bases at V and 7 bases at J, with 5 bases between. Germline assignment: CDR1 SQVTM and CDR2 ANQGSEA. The CDR3 is CSVLGEKLFF. In DNA, the CDR3 is TGCAGCGTTTTAGGTGAAAAACTGTTTTTT. The full variable domain, with the rest looked up from reference TRBV29-1 and TRBJ1-4, is SAVISQKPSRDICQRGTSLTIQCQVDSQVTMMFWYRQQPGQSLTLIATANQGSEATYESGFVIDKFPISRPNLTFSTLTVSNMSPEDSSIYLCSVLGEKLFFGSGTQLSVL.

The sample holds a few counts of this clonotype. J is TRBJ2-5 and V is TRBV7-9; 10 bases align to TRBD2. The CDR3 loop spans 14 amino acids. Germline CDR1 SEHNR, CDR2 FQNEAQ (reference sequence). Germline trimming cut 3 bases from V and 5 bases from J; bases unmatched to any gene: 3. CDR3 protein: CASSFGTSAETQYF. In DNA, the CDR3 is TGTGCCAGCAGCTTCGGGACTAGCGCGGAGACCCAGTACTTC.

This clonotype showed up many times. The chain carries TRBV3-1 and TRBJ2-1; 9 nucleotides agree with TRBD1. This CDR3 has 16 residues. The germline CDR1 and CDR2 sequences are LGHDT and YNNKEL (reference sequence). The trim removed 0 bases at V and 8 bases at J, leaving 8 bases unmatched. The CDR3, as DNA: TGTGCCAGCAGCCAAGATAACAGGGGGCATGAGGATGAGCAGTTCTTC. Amino acids: CASSQDNRGHEDEQFF.

This clonotype has at least ten counts. The chain is built from TRBV20-1 and TRBJ2-7, with no clear D. V shed 0 bases and J shed 4 bases, with 7 bases lying between them. The CDR3 is 12 amino acids. Germline lookup yields CDR1 DFQATT and CDR2 SNEGSKA (reference sequence). The CDR3 spells CSARDVGYEQYF. The CDR3, as DNA: TGCAGTGCTAGAGATGTGGGATACGAGCAGTACTTC.

This clonotype was detected many times. The chain couples TRBV12-3 or TRBV12-4 to TRBJ2-2; 12 positions match TRBD2. The CDR3 sequence is 15 residues long. V trimming: 7 bases; J trimming: 4 bases; junction bases outside the gene matches: 4. The CDR3 nucleotides read TGTGCCAGCAAAACTAGCGGGGGGACCACCGGGGAGCTGTTTTTT. Protein: CASKTSGGTTGELFF.

Comments on this clonotype: Given a much more abundant clone one base away, this may be a read error. V usage is TRBV12-3 or TRBV12-4 and J usage is TRBJ1-4; D gene unclear. The V and J ends lost 4 bases and 12 bases respectively, with 15 bases between them. CDR3 length: 13 amino acids. CDR3 sequence: CASSSGFNEELFF. The CDR3 DNA reads as TGTGCCAGCAGTTCCGGGTTTAACGAAGAACTGTTTTTT.